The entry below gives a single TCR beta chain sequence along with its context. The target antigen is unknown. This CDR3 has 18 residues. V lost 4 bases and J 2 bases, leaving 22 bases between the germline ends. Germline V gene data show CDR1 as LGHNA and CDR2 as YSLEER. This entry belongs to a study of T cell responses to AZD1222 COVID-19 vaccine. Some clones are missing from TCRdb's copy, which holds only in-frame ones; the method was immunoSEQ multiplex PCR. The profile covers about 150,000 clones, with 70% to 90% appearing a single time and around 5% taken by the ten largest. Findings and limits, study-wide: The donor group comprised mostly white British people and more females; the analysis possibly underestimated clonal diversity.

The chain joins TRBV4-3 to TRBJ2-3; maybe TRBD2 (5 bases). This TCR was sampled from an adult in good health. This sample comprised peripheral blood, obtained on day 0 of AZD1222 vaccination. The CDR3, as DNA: TGCGCCAGCAGCCCTCGTAATTCCTACCCGGGAACCACAGATACGCAGTATTTT. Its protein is CASSPRNSYPGTTDTQYF.